This T cell receptor beta chain was identified during a study of cytomegalovirus exposure and HLA in healthy donors. Points from the study as a whole: Researchers counted approximately 160 TCR beta chains as cytomegalovirus-associated. TCR beta V- and J-gene trimming, according to a later analysis, was linked to a missense DCLRE1C variant. Confirmation was obtained in vitro that a few CMV-associated chains are specific for CMV antigens.

PCR amplification relied on 60 Vbeta primers (plus 13 Jbeta primers). Using immunoSEQ multiplex PCR, the repertoire was profiled, and TCRdb retains in-frame clones only, with some absent. Among 200,000 to 250,000 clones listed, just over 75% were seen once. As for this clone: Its antigen remains unknown.

The donors were healthy bone marrow donors. This CDR3 spans 14 amino acids. Germline lookup yields CDR1 MNHEY and CDR2 SMNVEV (reference sequence). J lost 6 bases, V lost 0 bases, and 5 bases had no gene match. The sequence derives from an older woman in good health and CMV-seropositive. The rearrangement uses TRBV27 and TRBJ2-7, with TRBD2 identical over 7 bases. Sample: PBMCs. In nucleotides, the CDR3 is TGTGCCAGCAGTTTATCCGGGGGGTTGGGCGAGCAGTACTTC. Residues: CASSLSGGLGEQYF.